This passage covers 22 T cell receptor beta chains from one sample sequenced in a study of blood T cell repertoires in COVID-19. The table came from immunoSEQ multiplex PCR; TCRdb's copy has only in-frame clones and leaves some out. Of 70,000 to 100,000 clones in the sample, less than 75% were seen once. Sequencing was done on a sample of peripheral blood. These TCRs come from an older woman in a cohort sampled during active or convalescent COVID-19.

This clone was counted once. The CDR3 nucleotides are TGTGCCAGCAGTTTGGCTTCTTTGGAGACCCAGTACTTC. This encodes CASSLASLETQYF. The rearrangement links TRBV12-3 or TRBV12-4 to TRBJ2-5, with unresolved D. V lost 3 bases to trimming and J lost 5 bases, with 10 bases between them. The CDR3 totals 13 residues.

This chain connects TRBV10-1 to TRBJ1-5; 8 bases line up with TRBD1. With 5 bases clipped from V and 1 base from J, the junction kept 13 bases outside the gene matches. Germline V lookup: CDR1 WNHNN, CDR2 SYGVQD (reference sequence). The length of the CDR3 is 18 residues. In DNA form, the CDR3 reads TGCGCCAGCAGTAAGGACAGGGAAGGGGGACTGAGCAATCAGCCCCAGCATTTT. Amino acid sequence: CASSKDREGGLSNQPQHF.

This chain uses TRBV27 with TRBJ1-1; the D gene is possibly TRBD1 (6 bases). In germline, CDR1 is MNHEY, CDR2 SMNVEV (reference sequence). The CDR3 length is 13 residues. With 5 bases removed from V and 4 bases from J, the gap between germline ends came to 11 bases. The CDR3: CASSITGPTEAFF. The DNA of the CDR3 is TGTGCCAGCAGTATCACAGGGCCCACTGAAGCTTTCTTT.

V gene TRBV28 combines with J gene TRBJ1-1; the D gene is possibly TRBD1 (6 bases). V gave up 4 bases and J gave up 0 bases, with 18 bases separating them. The CDR3 is 17 amino acids. CDR1 MDHEN and CDR2 SYDVKM come from the germline V gene. The CDR3 sequence is CASSSPGHLALNTEAFF. In DNA form, the CDR3 reads TGTGCCAGCAGTTCACCGGGACACCTAGCCTTGAACACTGAAGCTTTCTTT.

The V and J genes are TRBV4-2 and TRBJ2-3; a possible D gene is TRBD2 (6 bases). V lost 0 bases to trimming and J lost 1 base, with 11 bases between them. The CDR3 runs to 16 residues. Germline V gives CDR1 LGHNA, CDR2 YNFKEQ. CDR3 nucleotide sequence: TGTGCCAGCAGCCAAGAGGGCGGGGCCGGCACAGATACGCAGTATTTT. Its translation is CASSQEGGAGTDTQYF.

The chain employs TRBV7-7 and TRBJ2-7; D unresolved. Between the trimmed V and J ends, which lost 3 bases and 4 bases, there was a span of 10 bases. The germline V gene has CDR1 SSHAT and CDR2 FNYEAQ (reference sequence). The CDR3 loop spans 13 amino acids. The CDR3 loop reads CASSFGQMYEQYF. The CDR3 region has the DNA TGTGCCAGCAGCTTTGGGCAGATGTACGAGCAGTACTTC.

CDR3: CASSLATGGLYNEQFF. The CDR3 bases are TGCGCCAGCAGCTTGGCGACAGGGGGCTTGTACAATGAGCAGTTCTTC. The chain uses TRBV5-1 and TRBJ2-1; TRBD1 matches 10 bases. This CDR3 contains 16 residues. V lost 0 bases and J lost 4; bases outside the gene matches: 4. In germline, CDR1 is SGHRS, CDR2 YFSETQ.

There are a few counts of this clone. This chain connects TRBV10-1 to TRBJ1-5; TRBD1 is a possible D gene (5 bases). CDR1 and CDR2 from the germline V gene are WNHNN and SYGVQD (reference sequence). This CDR3 has 13 residues. V lost 5 bases, J lost 7 bases, and 12 bases lay in between. The CDR3 DNA reads as TGCGCCAGCAGTCCAGGGCAGGAACAGCCCCAGCATTTT. Translation: CASSPGQEQPQHF.

J is TRBJ1-3 and V is TRBV2, with 9 bases lining up with TRBD1. This CDR3 spans 15 amino acids. Trimming at V came to 5 bases and at J to 3 bases, leaving 5 bases not matched to a gene. Germline V gives CDR1 SNHLY, CDR2 FYNNEI. This CDR3 is CASSPDRGGGNTIYF. CDR3 in DNA: TGTGCCAGCAGTCCTGACAGGGGGGGTGGAAACACCATATATTTT.

The chain joins TRBV4-1 to TRBJ2-3, with 13 nucleotides matching TRBD2. The CDR3 length is 17 residues. The ends lost 5 bases at V and 0 bases at J; junction bases unmatched: 5. CDR1 and CDR2 (germline): MGHRA, YSYEKL. CDR3 region: CASSAGLAGSSTDTQYF. The CDR3 bases are TGCGCCAGCAGCGCGGGACTAGCGGGGTCAAGCACAGATACGCAGTATTTT.

The count of this clone is one. V and J are TRBV30 and TRBJ2-7; 10 bases agree with TRBD1. Unmatched junction bases numbered 2, after V lost 2 bases and J lost 1 base. Germline V CDR1 and CDR2: GTSNPN, SVGIG (reference sequence). The CDR3 extends over 14 amino acids. In DNA, the CDR3 is TGTGCCTGGAGTCCGGGACAGGGGTCCTACGAGCAGTACTTC. Residues: CAWSPGQGSYEQYF.

This rearrangement joins TRBV5-1 to TRBJ1-2, with 9 bases identical to TRBD1. The V segment lost 0 bases and the J segment 1 base; nucleotides outside the gene matches: 4. Germline V gene lookup returns CDR1 SGHRS and CDR2 YFSETQ. This CDR3 spans 16 amino acids. In nucleotides, the CDR3 is TGCGCCAGCAGCTTGGTAACAGGGGGCTTTAACTATGGCTACACCTTC. Translating it yields CASSLVTGGFNYGYTF.

This clone was seen a few times. The rearrangement joins TRBV4-1 to TRBJ2-7; 7 bases map to TRBD1. After removal of 1 base from V and 2 bases from J, the junction contained 8 bases not matched to a gene. CDR1 and CDR2 from the germline V gene are MGHRA and YSYEKL. The CDR3 is made up of 16 amino acids. The CDR3 DNA reads as TGCGCCAGCAGCCAAGGGTTCAGGCAGGGGGCCTACGAGCAGTACTTC. Encoded protein: CASSQGFRQGAYEQYF.

The CDR3 reads CASSLEAGANTGELFF. In DNA, the CDR3 is TGCGCCAGCAGCTTGGAAGCGGGGGCCAACACCGGGGAGCTGTTTTTT. The rearrangement uses TRBV5-1 and TRBJ2-2; 8 bases line up with TRBD2. V shed 0 bases and J 2 bases; nucleotides not matched to a gene: 3. CDR3 length: 16 amino acids. CDR1 and CDR2 (germline): SGHRS, YFSETQ.

V gene TRBV5-1 combines with J gene TRBJ1-6; 12 bases match TRBD1. CDR1 SGHRS and CDR2 YFSETQ come from the germline V gene. The CDR3 runs to 16 residues. V gave up 3 bases and J gave up 6 bases; unmatched junction bases: 4. The CDR3 protein is CASSSRGQGANSPLHF. As DNA, the CDR3 is TGCGCCAGCAGCTCTAGGGGACAGGGGGCTAATTCACCCCTCCACTTT.

This clone was observed a handful of times. The chain carries TRBV28 and TRBJ2-5, with 8 bases identical to TRBD1. CDR1 MDHEN and CDR2 SYDVKM come from the germline V gene. Unmatched junction bases numbered 5, after V lost 6 bases and J lost 5 bases. This CDR3 contains 13 residues. The CDR3 nucleotides are TGTGCCAGCAGCTGGACAGGGCGGGAGACCCAGTACTTC. It is translated as CASSWTGRETQYF.

The chain is built from TRBV6-5 and TRBJ2-5; D gene uncertain. This CDR3 is 14 amino acids long. CDR1 MNHEY and CDR2 SVGAGI come from the germline V gene. V lost 0 bases and J 4 bases, leaving 9 bases between the germline ends. The CDR3 here is CASSYSAVRETQYF. CDR3 coding DNA: TGTGCCAGCAGTTACTCTGCGGTAAGAGAGACCCAGTACTTC.

In its sample, this clone was seen once. The chain links TRBV7-9 to TRBJ2-1, with TRBD2 identical over 9 bases. This CDR3 has 13 amino acids. Losses at the gene ends were 5 bases for V and 6 bases for J; bases not matched to a gene: 2. Looked up from germline, CDR1 is SEHNR and CDR2 is FQNEAQ (reference sequence). CDR3 protein: CASSNSGGNEQFF. The CDR3 DNA reads as TGTGCCAGCAGCAATAGCGGGGGCAATGAGCAGTTCTTC. Complete variable domain (other parts from reference TRBV7-9 and TRBJ2-1): DTGVSQNPRHKITKRGQNVTFRCDPISEHNRLYWYRQTLGQGPEFLTYFQNEAQLEKSRLLSDRFSAERPKGSFSTLEIQRTEQGDSAMYLCASSNSGGNEQFFGPGTRLTVL.

The gene calls are TRBV28 and TRBJ1-5; D might be TRBD1 (6 bases). The CDR3 runs to 14 residues. Deletions cut 7 bases from V and 0 bases from J, with 10 bases between. In germline, CDR1 is MDHEN, CDR2 SYDVKM. CDR3 protein: CASIRDNSNQPQHF. The CDR3 DNA sequence: TGTGCCAGCATCAGGGACAATAGCAATCAGCCCCAGCATTTT.

This rearrangement joins TRBV3-1 (or the pseudogene TRBV3-2) to TRBJ1-1; the D gene is possibly TRBD1 (5 bases). Trimming pared 1 base from V and 10 bases from J, leaving 16 bases between. The CDR3 extends over 14 amino acids. Germline CDR1 reads LGHDT; CDR2 reads YNNKEL (reference sequence). Here the CDR3 DNA reads TGTGCCAGCAGCCAAGGGAGGGATCGGGGCCGAGCTTTCTTT. Its translation: CASSQGRDRGRAFF.

The chain carries TRBV5-1 and TRBJ1-4; 10 positions agree with TRBD1. CDR1 and CDR2 from the germline V gene are SGHRS and YFSETQ. With V trimmed by 4 bases and J by 6 bases, 6 bases remained unmatched. The CDR3 is made up of 15 amino acids. For the CDR3, the DNA is TGCGCCAGCAGCCCGTCCGGGACAGGGGATGAAAAACTGTTTTTT. Translated, it gives CASSPSGTGDEKLFF.

This clone was picked up one time. The V call is TRBV7-9, the J call TRBJ1-4; 9 positions match TRBD1. CDR3 length: 15 residues. The V and J ends lost 5 bases and 8 bases, in that order; junction bases with no gene match: 9. Germline-derived CDR1 and CDR2 are SEHNR and FQNEAQ (reference sequence). CDR3 loop: CASSQVRTGEEKLFF. CDR3 sequence (DNA): TGTGCCAGCAGCCAAGTCCGGACAGGGGAAGAAAAACTGTTTTTT.